What follows are 13 T cell receptor beta chains derived from one specimen sequenced in a study of blood T cells in healthy people across ages. A second PCR, run for about 6 to 11 cycles, used a sample-barcoded 5' primer plus a J-beta primer mix. TCRdb called the 5' RACE reads again in MiXCR, with one record for every CDR3 protein. This repertoire shows approximately 1.5 million distinct CDR3 sequences, about 45% found once; its top ten account for just over 4%. Sequenced material: blood. These receptor sequences come from a woman aged 18-35 years in good health.

The rearrangement uses TRBV6-2 or TRBV6-3 and TRBJ1-5; D might be TRBD1 (5 bases). This CDR3 has 12 amino acids. V lost 4 bases and J lost 12, with 13 bases in between. Germline V lookup: CDR1 MNHEY, CDR2 SVGEGT. CDR3 DNA: TGTGCCAGCAGTTGGGGACCCATGGACCAGCATTTT. It yields the protein CASSWGPMDQHF.

In its sample, this clonotype was seen once. The V call is TRBV20-1, the J call TRBJ2-4, with 11 bases aligning to TRBD2. The germline V gene has CDR1 DFQATT and CDR2 SNEGSKA (reference sequence). The CDR3 runs to 15 residues. V shed 6 bases, J shed 0 bases, and the junction held 4 bases outside the gene matches. Here the CDR3 DNA reads TGCAGTGCCGACCTAGCGGGAGGAGCCAAAAACATTCAGTACTTC. This translates into CSADLAGGAKNIQYF.

This clonotype was seen a handful of times. V usage is TRBV20-1 and J usage is TRBJ2-3; no clear D gene. This CDR3 spans 15 amino acids. Trimming took 0 bases from V and 0 from J, leaving 10 bases between them. CDR1 is DFQATT and CDR2 is SNEGSKA in the germline V gene (reference sequence). CDR3 DNA sequence: TGCAGTGCTAGAGATTTTGAGGCTAGCACAGATACGCAGTATTTT. Its protein product is CSARDFEASTDTQYF.

Of note for this clonotype: One junction end disagrees with the germline gene, perhaps due to a read error. The CDR3 spells CASGQLTGGSAFF. CDR3 nucleotide sequence: TGTGCCAGCGGCCAACTCACAGGGGGTAGCGCTTTCTTT. This chain uses TRBV3-1 with TRBJ1-1, with 8 positions matching TRBD1. This CDR3 region has 13 residues. Per the germline V gene, CDR1 is LGHDT and CDR2 is YNNKEL (reference sequence).

In this sample, this clonotype turned up a few times. The chain uses TRBV14 and TRBJ2-1, with TRBD2 identical over 14 bases. This CDR3 has 15 amino acids. Losses at the gene ends were 6 bases for V and 6 bases for J; bases not matched to a gene: 4. CDR1 is SGHDN and CDR2 is FVKESK in the germline V gene. The CDR3 sequence is CASRPTSGGVNEQFF. CDR3 in DNA: TGTGCCAGCAGACCGACTAGCGGGGGGGTCAATGAGCAGTTCTTC.

Note on this clonotype: Sequence at one end of the junction differs from germline and may be a read error. The V and J genes are TRBV6-5 and TRBJ2-2, with D uncertain. CDR1 and CDR2 from the germline V gene are MNHEY and SVGAGI. This CDR3 is 15 amino acids long. As DNA, the CDR3 is TGTGCCAGCGGTTACTTAGCAGCGAACACCGGGGAGCTGTTTTTT. Its translation: CASGYLAANTGELFF.

This clonotype was seen only a few times. The chain recombines TRBV5-4 with TRBJ1-1, with no clear D. Germline values: CDR1 SGHNT, CDR2 YYREEE (reference sequence). The V gene lost 5 bases and the J gene lost 0 bases, with 14 bases spanning the gap. This CDR3 has 15 residues. CDR3 sequence: CASSSVTTLNTEAFF. The DNA for the CDR3 is TGTGCCAGCAGTTCCGTAACGACACTGAACACTGAAGCTTTCTTT.

This clonotype was seen a few times. The rearrangement uses TRBV25-1 and TRBJ1-1; 10 bases agree with TRBD1. J was trimmed by 5 bases and V by 1 base; bases with no gene match: 10. The length of the CDR3 is 17 residues. In germline, CDR1 is MGHDK, CDR2 SYGVNS. In DNA, the CDR3 is TGTGCCAGCAGTGAATTCCTCGGACAGGGGGAGGAAACTGAAGCTTTCTTT. The encoded protein is CASSEFLGQGEETEAFF.

The V call is TRBV14, the J call TRBJ1-1; 9 nucleotides agree with TRBD1. The CDR3 spans 13 residues. Germline V gene sequence: CDR1 SGHDN, CDR2 FVKESK. The V and J ends lost 4 bases and 9 bases, in that order; junction bases with no gene match: 6. The CDR3 here is CASSLRTGAKAFF. The CDR3 coding sequence is TGTGCCAGCAGCCTCCGGACAGGGGCAAAAGCTTTCTTT.

The chain is built from TRBV29-1 and TRBJ1-1; D gene ambiguous. This CDR3 is 11 amino acids long. V was clipped by 6 bases and J by 1 base, with 6 bases between them. CDR1 and CDR2 from the germline V gene are SQVTM and ANQGSEA. The chain's CDR3 is CSVTENTEAFF. The CDR3 nucleotides are TGCAGCGTCACAGAGAACACTGAAGCTTTCTTT.

V usage is TRBV7-9 and J usage is TRBJ2-7; 8 nucleotides line up with TRBD1. Per the germline V gene, CDR1 is SEHNR and CDR2 is FQNEAQ (reference sequence). This CDR3 region has 14 residues. The V gene end was trimmed by 3 bases and the J gene end by 2 bases; junction bases not matched to a gene: 3. CDR3 loop: CASSFQQGAYEQYF. In nucleotides, the CDR3 is TGTGCCAGCAGCTTTCAACAGGGGGCCTACGAGCAGTACTTC.

In its sample, this clonotype was seen a few times. The gene calls are TRBV29-1 and TRBJ1-1, with D perhaps matching TRBD1 (5 bases). This CDR3 has 11 residues. Looked up from germline, CDR1 is SQVTM and CDR2 is ANQGSEA. Trimming stripped 5 bases from V and 4 bases from J, with 8 bases between. The chain's CDR3 is CSVSRVTEAFF. The CDR3 bases are TGCAGCGTTTCCAGGGTCACTGAAGCTTTCTTT.

In its sample, this clonotype was seen once. The chain is built from TRBV7-9 and TRBJ2-1, with no clear D. V was cut by 5 bases and J by 5 bases, with 10 bases left in between. Per germline, CDR1 SEHNR and CDR2 FQNEAQ (reference sequence). This CDR3 comprises 13 residues. CDR3 loop: CASSVVPNNEQFF. The CDR3 bases are TGTGCCAGCAGCGTAGTGCCCAACAATGAGCAGTTCTTC.